This is a list of T cell receptor beta chains from one sample in a study of shared T cell receptors in the human thymus. Profiled with immunoSEQ multiplex PCR; TCRdb holds only in-frame clones, not every one. The repertoire holds 640,000 or so clones, around 87% seen once, with just under 0.0095% in the top ten. This sample also appeared in a second study, on human thymus T cells.

The sample comprised thymocytes. These receptors all stem from a boy less than two years old with a congenital heart defect. CDR3s include the opening cysteine and the closing phenylalanine or tryptophan. A D gene is named only where the DNA matches it firmly. Clone size is not always given. Where it is, it says once, few, many or a class for expanded clones.

NA	few	TRBJ1-2	TRBV6-5	TGTGCCAGCAGCACCAAAGACAGGAGCTATGGCTACACCTTC	CASSTKDRSYGYTF
NA	NA	TRBJ2-2	TRBV5-1	TGCGCCAGCAGCGCAGGTGGCACCGGGGAGCTGTTTTTT	CASSAGGTGELFF
TRBD1	NA	TRBJ2-2	TRBV25-1	TGTGCCAGCAGTGAGGCGGACAGGGTGGATCTCGGGGAGCTGTTTTTT	CASSEADRVDLGELFF
TRBD2	NA	TRBJ2-7	TRBV30	TGTGCCTGGAGTGTATGGGATAGCGGGGGGATTGACGAGCAGTACTTC	CAWSVWDSGGIDEQYF
NA	NA	TRBJ1-2	TRBV7-9	TGTGCCAGCAACATAATAAACTATGGCTACACCTTC	CASNIINYGYTF
NA	few	TRBJ2-7	TRBV7-8	TGTGCCAGCAGCTTTAGGACAGACTACTACGAGCAGTACTTC	CASSFRTDYYEQYF
TRBD2	NA	TRBJ2-1	TRBV4-1	TGCGCCAGCAGCCAAGTGGTTCTAGCGGGAGTAGGGCATGAGCAGTTCTTC	CASSQVVLAGVGHEQFF
NA	NA	TRBJ1-3	TRBV6-1	TGTGCCAGCAGTGAACTCACGAGCTCTGGAAACACCATATATTTT	CASSELTSSGNTIYF
NA	NA	TRBJ1-5	TRBV15	TGTGCCACCAGCAGAGATACGGGTAGCAATCAGCCCCAGCATTTT	CATSRDTGSNQPQHF
TRBD2	NA	TRBJ2-1	TRBV9	TGTGCCAGCAGCGTGGGGACTAGGAGCGATGAGCAGTTCTTC	CASSVGTRSDEQFF
TRBD2	NA	TRBJ2-1	TRBV25-1	TGTGCCACCAAACTAGCGGGAGTGGGCAATGAGCAGTTCTTC	CATKLAGVGNEQFF
TRBD1	NA	TRBJ1-5	TRBV28	TGTGCCAGCAGTGAACAGGGGATTAGGGGGCCCCAGCATTTT	CASSEQGIRGPQHF
NA	NA	TRBJ1-1	TRBV29-1	TGCAGCCAGAGGAGGACCACTGAAGCTTTCTTT	CSQRRTTEAFF
TRBD1	NA	TRBJ1-2	TRBV7-9	TGTGCCAGCAGCCCCTCGAACAGGGGAAGTAATACTAAGAGGGGCTACACCTTC	CASSPSNRGSNTKRGYTF
TRBD2	NA	TRBJ2-1	TRBV2	TGTGCCAGCACCCTGACTAGCCCTTTCGGTGAGCAGTTCTTC	CASTLTSPFGEQFF
NA	NA	TRBJ1-2	TRBV6-4	TGTGCCAGCAGTGAGAGGGGGTCCGCTAACTATGGCTACACCTTC	CASSERGSANYGYTF
TRBD1	NA	TRBJ2-7	TRBV25-1	TGTGCCAGCAGGACAGGGGCCTCCTACGAGCAGTACTTC	CASRTGASYEQYF
NA	NA	TRBJ2-2	TRBV27	TGTGCCAGCAGACTCCTAGGGGCCGGGGAGCTGTTTTTT	CASRLLGAGELFF
TRBD1	NA	TRBJ2-7	TRBV14	TGTGCCAGCAGCCAGCGAGGACAGGGCGGATACGAGCAGTACTTC	CASSQRGQGGYEQYF
TRBD2	NA	TRBJ2-1	TRBV28	TGTGCCGCGGGGGGGGAGGGAATGCCTTACAATGAGCAGTTCTTC	CAAGGEGMPYNEQFF
TRBD1	once	TRBJ2-7	TRBV27	TGTGCCAGCAGCCCGACAGGGACCTTCTACTACGAGCAGTACTTC	CASSPTGTFYYEQYF
NA	NA	TRBJ1-1	TRBV27	TGTGCCAGCAGTCCGCTCTGGGGGCTCACTGAAGCTTTCTTT	CASSPLWGLTEAFF
NA	NA	TRBJ2-7	TRBV29-1	TGCAGCGTAGACAAGACTACGGGCGAGCAGTACTTC	CSVDKTTGEQYF
TRBD1	NA	TRBJ2-7	TRBV5-6	TGTGCCAGCAGCCCCCCGGGACAGGGGGCGAACTACGAGCAGTACTTC	CASSPPGQGANYEQYF
TRBD1	NA	TRBJ2-1	TRBV6-5	TGTGCCAGCAGTTACCGGGACAGCTCCTACAATGAGCAGTTCTTC	CASSYRDSSYNEQFF
NA	NA	TRBJ2-3	TRBV13	TGTGCCAGCAGCTTAAGAATCGGAGGAGTAGAATTACCGCGGACGCAGTATTTT	CASSLRIGGVELPRTQYF
NA	NA	TRBJ2-7	TRBV2	TGTGCCAGCAGTGTTTCCGGCCAGGACTACGAGCAGTACTTC	CASSVSGQDYEQYF
NA	NA	TRBJ2-3	TRBV7-8	TGTGCCAGCAGCTACCGAAGTGAGCGGGCGGTTAGCACAGATACGCAGTATTTT	CASSYRSERAVSTDTQYF
NA	NA	TRBJ2-5	TRBV11-3	TGTGCCAGCAGCTCAGACAAAGAGACCCAGTACTTC	CASSSDKETQYF
TRBD1	NA	TRBJ2-7	TRBV7-6	TGTGCCAGCAGCTGGCGGGACAGGGGCTCCGACGAGCAGTACTTC	CASSWRDRGSDEQYF
NA	NA	TRBJ2-7	TRBV6-4	TGTGCCAGCAGTAGACGAGAGGGTTCTTACGAGCAGTACTTC	CASSRREGSYEQYF
TRBD1	NA	TRBJ2-7	TRBV7-2	TGTGCCAGCAGCTTAGGTAGGACAGGGATAACCTACGAGCAGTACTTC	CASSLGRTGITYEQYF
NA	NA	TRBJ2-3	TRBV5-6	TGTGCCAGCAGCTTAGCGGGACACTGGGCCACAGATACGCAGTATTTT	CASSLAGHWATDTQYF
NA	NA	TRBJ2-3	TRBV5-6	TGTGCCAGCACCTCACCAGGCGATACGCAGTATTTT	CASTSPGDTQYF
TRBD1	NA	TRBJ2-3	TRBV19	TGTGCCAGTAGTATAGAGTGGCCCCCTCCCCGGGACAGGGGGTGGGATACGCAGTATTTT	CASSIEWPPPRDRGWDTQYF
NA	NA	TRBJ2-1	TRBV7-9	TGTGCCAGCAGCCCGGGACAAAACAATGAGCAGTTCTTC	CASSPGQNNEQFF
NA	NA	TRBJ1-2	TRBV30	TGTGCCTGGGTAGGGGATCGGGACTATGGCTACACCTTC	CAWVGDRDYGYTF
NA	NA	TRBJ1-2	TRBV5-6	TGTGCCAGCAGCTTGTGGGGGGATGGCTACACCTTC	CASSLWGDGYTF
NA	once	TRBJ2-7	TRBV7-2	TGTGCCAGCAGCTCGGGCGGGGCCCACCACGAGCAGTACTTC	CASSSGGAHHEQYF
NA	NA	TRBJ2-1	TRBV29-1	TGCAGCGTTGAATGGAATGTGCTTAGCGAGACCCCGGGGTTCTTC	CSVEWNVLSETPGFF
NA	few	TRBJ1-2	TRBV29-1	TGCAGCGTTGAAGGAACAGGGAACCATGGCTACACCTTC	CSVEGTGNHGYTF
TRBD1	NA	TRBJ2-5	TRBV28	TGTGCCAGCAGTCTCGGACAGGGTATCGAGACCCAGTACTTC	CASSLGQGIETQYF
TRBD1	NA	TRBJ1-5	TRBV10-1	TGCGCCAGCACCCGGACAGGGGGGAATCAGCCCCAGCATTTT	CASTRTGGNQPQHF
TRBD2	NA	TRBJ2-4	TRBV5-6	TGTGCCAGCAGCTCGTCGAGCGGGGGGACCAAAAACATTCAGTACTTC	CASSSSSGGTKNIQYF
TRBD1	NA	TRBJ2-2	TRBV4-3	TGCGCCAGCAGCCTCCACCTCCGGACAGGGCACACCGGGGAGCTGTTTTTT	CASSLHLRTGHTGELFF
TRBD1	NA	TRBJ2-7	TRBV28	TGTGCCAGCAGTTTATCCCAGGGGGCGGTGGACGAGCAGTACTTC	CASSLSQGAVDEQYF
NA	NA	TRBJ2-5	TRBV2	TGTGCCAGCAGGAGAAGGACAGCCCAGACCCAGTACTTC	CASRRRTAQTQYF
TRBD1	NA	TRBJ2-7	TRBV28	TGTGCCAGCAGTTCAACCTGGGGGACAGGCTATCTCTACGAGCAGTACTTC	CASSSTWGTGYLYEQYF
TRBD2	once	TRBJ2-7	TRBV5-4	TGTGCCAGCAGCTTGGAACTAGCGGGACCCTACGAGCAGTACTTC	CASSLELAGPYEQYF
NA	NA	TRBJ1-5	TRBV12-2	TGTGCAAGTCGCTTAGATTCCCGACAGGGGGGTGGGTATAGCAATCAGCCCCAGCATTTT	CASRLDSRQGGGYSNQPQHF
NA	NA	TRBJ2-2	TRBV6-1	TGTGCCAGCAAGAACAGGGTAGGCGACACCGGGGAGCTGTTTTTT	CASKNRVGDTGELFF
NA	NA	TRBJ1-5	TRBV30	TGTGCCTGGAGTGTCCAGGGTGATCAGCCCCAGCATTTT	CAWSVQGDQPQHF
TRBD1	NA	TRBJ2-7	TRBV27	TGTGCCAGCAGGATGACCGGGACAGGGGACGAGCAGTACTTC	CASRMTGTGDEQYF
NA	NA	TRBJ1-4	TRBV9	TGTGCCAGCAGCATAGGGGGGGGGTATGGAGAAAAACTGTTTTTT	CASSIGGGYGEKLFF
TRBD2	NA	TRBJ2-5	TRBV4-2	TGTGCCAGCAGCTCTTGGACTAGCGGGGATAAGACCCAGTACTTC	CASSSWTSGDKTQYF
TRBD2	NA	TRBJ2-3	TRBV29-1	TGCAGCCCCCGCAAGCGGGAGACCACAGATACGCAGTATTTT	CSPRKRETTDTQYF